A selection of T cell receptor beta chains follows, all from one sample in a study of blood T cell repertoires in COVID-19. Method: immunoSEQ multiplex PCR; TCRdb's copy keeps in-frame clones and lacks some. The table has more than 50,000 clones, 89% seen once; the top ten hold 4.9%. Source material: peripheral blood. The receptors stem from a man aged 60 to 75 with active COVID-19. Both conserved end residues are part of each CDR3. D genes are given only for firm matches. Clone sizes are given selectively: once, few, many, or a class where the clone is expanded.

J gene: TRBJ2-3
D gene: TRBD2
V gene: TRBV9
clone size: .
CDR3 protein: CASSASSGRLQRDTQYF
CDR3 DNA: TGTGCCAGCAGCGCCTCTAGCGGGAGGCTCCAAAGGGATACGCAGTATTTT

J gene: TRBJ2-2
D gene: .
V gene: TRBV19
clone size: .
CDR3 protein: CASSIISPNTGELFF
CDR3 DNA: TGTGCCAGTAGTATAATTAGCCCGAACACCGGGGAGCTGTTTTTT

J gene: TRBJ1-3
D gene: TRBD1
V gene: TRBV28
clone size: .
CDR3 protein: CASSPDREYGNTIYF
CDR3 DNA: TGTGCCAGCAGCCCCGACAGGGAATATGGAAACACCATATATTTT

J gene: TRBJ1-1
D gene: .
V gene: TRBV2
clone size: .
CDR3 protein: CASSFQGNTEAFF
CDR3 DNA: TGTGCCAGCAGTTTTCAGGGGAACACTGAAGCTTTCTTT

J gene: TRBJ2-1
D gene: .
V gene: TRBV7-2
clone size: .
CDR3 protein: CASSQTGGFYNEQFF
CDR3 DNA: TGTGCCAGCAGCCAGACAGGAGGATTCTACAATGAGCAGTTCTTC

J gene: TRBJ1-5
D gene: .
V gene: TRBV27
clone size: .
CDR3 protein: CASSLLGGNQPQHF
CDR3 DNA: TGTGCCAGCAGTTTATTAGGGGGCAATCAGCCCCAGCATTTT

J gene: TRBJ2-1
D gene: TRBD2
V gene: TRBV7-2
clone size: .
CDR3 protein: CASSLGGRSYNEQFF
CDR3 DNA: TGTGCCAGCAGCTTAGGCGGGAGGTCCTACAATGAGCAGTTCTTC

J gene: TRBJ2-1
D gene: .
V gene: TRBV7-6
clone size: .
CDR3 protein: CASSLVEGFYNEQFF
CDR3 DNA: TGTGCCAGCAGCTTAGTAGAGGGATTTTACAATGAGCAGTTCTTC

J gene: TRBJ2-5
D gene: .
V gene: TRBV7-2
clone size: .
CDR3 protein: CASRQMGGGETQYF
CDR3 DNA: TGTGCCAGCAGGCAAATGGGGGGTGGGGAGACCCAGTACTTC

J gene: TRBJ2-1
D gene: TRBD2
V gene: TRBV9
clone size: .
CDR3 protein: CASSVVTSGSNEQFF
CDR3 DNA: TGTGCCAGCAGCGTAGTCACTAGCGGGTCTAATGAGCAGTTCTTC

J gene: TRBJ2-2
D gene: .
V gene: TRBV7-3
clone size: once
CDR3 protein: CASSLVSGHPTGELFF
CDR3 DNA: TGTGCCAGCAGCTTAGTGTCCGGACACCCCACCGGGGAGCTGTTTTTT

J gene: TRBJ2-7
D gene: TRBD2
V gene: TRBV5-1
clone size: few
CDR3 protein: CASSLEGGRVTYEQYF
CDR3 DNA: TGCGCCAGCAGCTTGGAAGGCGGGAGGGTCACCTACGAGCAGTACTTC

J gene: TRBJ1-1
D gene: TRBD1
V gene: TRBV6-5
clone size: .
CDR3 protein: CAVDRGAEAFF
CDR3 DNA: TGTGCCGTAGACAGGGGTGCTGAAGCTTTCTTT

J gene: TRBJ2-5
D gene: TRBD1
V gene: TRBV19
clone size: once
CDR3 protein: CASSQGQGAGETQYF
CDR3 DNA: TGTGCCAGTAGCCAGGGACAGGGGGCTGGGGAGACCCAGTACTTC

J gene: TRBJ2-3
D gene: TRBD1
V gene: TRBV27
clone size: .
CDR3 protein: CASSVPGQEPPDTQYF
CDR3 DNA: TGTGCCAGCAGCGTCCCGGGACAGGAACCCCCGGATACGCAGTATTTT

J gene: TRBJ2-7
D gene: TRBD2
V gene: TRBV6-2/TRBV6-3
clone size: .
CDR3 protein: CASSYPGLAGGLEQYF
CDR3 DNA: TGTGCCAGCAGTTACCCGGGACTAGCGGGAGGTCTCGAGCAGTACTTC

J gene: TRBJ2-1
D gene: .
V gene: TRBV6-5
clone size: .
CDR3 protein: CASSPRDWRNNEQFF
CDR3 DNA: TGTGCCAGCAGTCCCCGGGACTGGAGAAACAATGAGCAGTTCTTC

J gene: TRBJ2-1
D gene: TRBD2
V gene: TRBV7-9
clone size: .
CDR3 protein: CASSSLPAGALHEQFF
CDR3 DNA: TGTGCCAGCAGCTCCCTCCCAGCGGGAGCCCTCCATGAGCAGTTCTTC

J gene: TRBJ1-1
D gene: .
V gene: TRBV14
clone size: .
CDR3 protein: CASSQALTGPGINTEAFF
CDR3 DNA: TGTGCCAGCAGCCAAGCCCTCACAGGGCCGGGGATAAACACTGAAGCTTTCTTT

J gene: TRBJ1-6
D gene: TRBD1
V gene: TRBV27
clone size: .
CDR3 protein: CASSPDRGSSPLHF
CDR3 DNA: TGTGCCAGCAGTCCAGACAGGGGAAGCTCACCCCTCCACTTT

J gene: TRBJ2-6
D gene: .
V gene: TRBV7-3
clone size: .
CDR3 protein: CASSLRPGFGANVLTF
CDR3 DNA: TGTGCCAGCAGCTTAAGGCCAGGGTTCGGGGCCAACGTCCTGACTTTC

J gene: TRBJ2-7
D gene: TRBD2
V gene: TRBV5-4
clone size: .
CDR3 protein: CASSRDSGPTYEQYF
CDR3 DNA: TGTGCCAGCAGTCGGGATAGCGGGCCCACCTACGAGCAGTACTTC

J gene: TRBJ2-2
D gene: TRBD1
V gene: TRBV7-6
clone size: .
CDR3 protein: CASSRDREFRGELFF
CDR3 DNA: TGTGCCAGCAGCCGCGACAGGGAGTTCCGCGGGGAGCTGTTTTTT

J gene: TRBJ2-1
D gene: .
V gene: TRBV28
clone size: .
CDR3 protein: CASSFPQGFSSYNEQFF
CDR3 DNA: TGTGCCAGCAGTTTTCCACAGGGCTTCAGCTCCTACAATGAGCAGTTCTTC

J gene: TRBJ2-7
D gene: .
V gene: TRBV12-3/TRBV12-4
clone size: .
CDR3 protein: CASSSSRLEQYF
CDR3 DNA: TGTGCCAGCAGTTCGTCGCGGTTGGAGCAGTACTTC

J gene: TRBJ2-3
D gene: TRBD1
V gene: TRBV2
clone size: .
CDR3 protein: CASGTVGTDTQYF
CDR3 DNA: TGTGCCAGCGGGACAGTAGGCACAGATACGCAGTATTTT

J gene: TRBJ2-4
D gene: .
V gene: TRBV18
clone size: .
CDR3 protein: CASSPPGDRAKNIQYF
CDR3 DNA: TGTGCCAGCTCACCACCCGGGGATCGGGCCAAAAACATTCAGTACTTC

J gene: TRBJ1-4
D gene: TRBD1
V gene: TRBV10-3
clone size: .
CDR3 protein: CAIKQGGDEKLFF
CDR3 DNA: TGTGCCATCAAACAGGGGGGCGATGAAAAACTGTTTTTT

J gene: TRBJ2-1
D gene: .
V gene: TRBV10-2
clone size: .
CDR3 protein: CASNAGPSYNEQFF
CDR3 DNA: TGCGCCAGCAATGCGGGCCCTTCCTACAATGAGCAGTTCTTC

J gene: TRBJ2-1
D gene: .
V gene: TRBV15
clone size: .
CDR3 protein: CATSSRGKSSYNEQFF
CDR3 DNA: TGTGCCACCAGCAGCCGCGGGAAGAGCTCCTACAATGAGCAGTTCTTC

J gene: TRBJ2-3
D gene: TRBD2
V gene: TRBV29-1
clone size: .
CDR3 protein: CSAQTSGRADTQYF
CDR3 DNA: TGCAGCGCCCAGACTAGCGGGAGGGCAGATACGCAGTATTTT

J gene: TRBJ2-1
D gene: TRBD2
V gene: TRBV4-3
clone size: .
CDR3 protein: CASSQGGAGGGNEQFF
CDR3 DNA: TGCGCCAGCAGCCAAGGTGGAGCGGGAGGGGGCAATGAGCAGTTCTTC

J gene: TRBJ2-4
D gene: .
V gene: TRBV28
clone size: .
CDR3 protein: CASTPRGIIAKNIQYF
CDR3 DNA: TGTGCCAGCACCCCAAGAGGAATCATAGCCAAAAACATTCAGTACTTC

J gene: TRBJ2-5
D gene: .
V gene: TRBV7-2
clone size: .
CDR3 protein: CASSSQGSSRETQYF
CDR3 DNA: TGTGCCAGCAGCTCCCAGGGTTCCAGCAGAGAGACCCAGTACTTC

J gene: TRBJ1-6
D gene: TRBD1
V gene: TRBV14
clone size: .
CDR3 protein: CASSRTGLDSPLHF
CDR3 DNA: TGTGCCAGCAGCCGGACAGGCTTGGATTCACCCCTCCACTTT

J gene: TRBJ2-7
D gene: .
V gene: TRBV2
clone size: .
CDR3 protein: CASSARQSYEQYF
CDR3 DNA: TGTGCCAGCAGTGCGAGGCAGAGCTACGAGCAGTACTTC